The 25 T cell receptor beta chains below were found in one sample sequenced in a study of regulatory T cells in long-lasting Graves disease. Arm-PCR of CDR3 regions with iRepertoire HTBI primers generated TCR beta libraries. Via MiXCR, TCRdb re-called the multiplex PCR reads, giving one row per CDR3 protein. This sample yields hundreds of thousands of distinct CDR3 sequences, of which about 30% are seen a single time; 35% to 55% belongs to the top ten. Time point indicated: persistent/refractory GD, antithyroid drugs over 5 years with positive TRAb. From RNA extracted from PBMCs, the TCR library was made. Material: peripheral blood mononuclear cells (PBMCs), obtained when the disease was refractory, from a patient treated with antithyroid drugs. Receptor source: a female donor with Graves disease.

This clonotype came up a few times. The rearrangement links TRBV12-3 or TRBV12-4 to TRBJ1-5, with TRBD1 matching over 7 bases. J lost 3 bases, V lost 6 bases, and 8 bases had no gene match. The CDR3 contains 15 residues. Written as DNA, the CDR3 is TGTGCCAGCAGCTTAAGAGGGGGCGACAATCAGCCCCAGCATTTT. Translated: CASSLRGGDNQPQHF.

The chain couples TRBV5-1 to TRBJ1-1, with D unresolved. V was cut by 1 base and J by 4 bases, with 14 bases left in between. The CDR3 loop spans 15 amino acids. CDR1 and CDR2 (germline): SGHRS, YFSETQ. In DNA form, the CDR3 reads TGCGCCAGCAGCTTGTTATCGGGCAGTAGCACTGAAGCTTTCTTT. This translates into CASSLLSGSSTEAFF.

This chain joins TRBV30 and TRBJ1-5; no clear D gene. Trimming left V 3 bases short and J 0 bases short, with 6 bases between. The CDR3 length is 13 residues. Germline V gene lookup returns CDR1 GTSNPN and CDR2 SVGIG (reference sequence). The CDR3: CAWRRGSNQPQHF. The CDR3 DNA sequence: TGTGCCTGGAGGCGGGGTAGCAATCAGCCCCAGCATTTT.

This clonotype has at least ten counts. The CDR3 region is CASRPTVSNTEAFF. CDR3 sequence (DNA): TGTGCCAGCAGGCCGACAGTCTCGAACACTGAAGCTTTCTTT. The chain links TRBV6-1 to TRBJ1-1, with TRBD1 as a possible D gene (5 bases). The germline CDR1 and CDR2 sequences are MNHNS and SASEGT. This CDR3 has 14 amino acids. V shed 6 bases and J shed 1 base, with 12 bases lying between them.

The chain uses TRBV6-1 and TRBJ2-7; 8 bases agree with TRBD2. V shed 10 bases and J 3 bases; nucleotides not matched to a gene: 8. The CDR3 is 13 amino acids. Germline V lookup: CDR1 MNHNS, CDR2 SASEGT. CDR3 sequence: CATSAGAFYEQYF. The CDR3 DNA follows: TGTGCCACCTCAGCGGGAGCGTTCTACGAGCAGTACTTC.

The chain combines TRBV7-9 with TRBJ2-7, with 8 bases matching TRBD1. The CDR3 contains 16 residues. Per the germline V gene, CDR1 is SEHNR and CDR2 is FQNEAQ (reference sequence). V trimming: 1 base; J trimming: 2 bases; junction bases outside the gene matches: 7. In DNA form, the CDR3 reads TGTGCCAGCAGCTTAGGGGAACAGGGGGAGACCTACGAGCAGTACTTC. The encoded protein is CASSLGEQGETYEQYF.

The chain recombines TRBV5-1 with TRBJ1-1; D might be TRBD1 (5 bases). Germline V gene lookup returns CDR1 SGHRS and CDR2 YFSETQ. V shed 0 bases and J shed 4 bases, with 13 bases lying between them. This CDR3 contains 15 residues. DNA for the CDR3: TGCGCCAGCAGCTTGGGAGTGGGGGTTATCACTGAAGCTTTCTTT. Protein product: CASSLGVGVITEAFF. Full variable domain (remainder filled in from reference TRBV5-1 and TRBJ1-1): KAGVTQTPRYLIKTRGQQVTLSCSPISGHRSVSWYQQTPGQGLQFLFEYFSETQRNKGNFPGRFSGRQFSNSRSEMNVSTLELGDSALYLCASSLGVGVITEAFFGQGTRLTVV.

This clonotype was seen more than once but under ten times. The chain couples TRBV6-5 to TRBJ2-1, with D possibly called TRBD1 or TRBD2 (5 bases each). Looked up from germline, CDR1 is MNHEY and CDR2 is SVGAGI. CDR3 length: 13 amino acids. Trimming pared 4 bases from V and 4 bases from J, leaving 8 bases between. CDR3 in amino acids: CASSWDDYNEQFF. Here the CDR3 DNA reads TGTGCCAGCAGTTGGGACGATTACAATGAGCAGTTCTTC.

Ten or more counts support this clonotype. This chain joins TRBV28 and TRBJ1-1; a weak D match, TRBD1 (6 bases). This CDR3 has 15 amino acids. V gave up 7 bases and J gave up 3 bases, with 18 bases separating them. Germline V lookup: CDR1 MDHEN, CDR2 SYDVKM. The CDR3 DNA sequence: TGTGCCAGCACCAAGGGGAGGGGGAGGTACACTGAAGCTTTCTTT. Translating it yields CASTKGRGRYTEAFF.

This clonotype was seen only a few times. The chain couples TRBV2 to TRBJ1-2, with 7 positions matching TRBD1. V gave up 6 bases and J gave up 3 bases; unmatched junction bases: 4. Germline V gives CDR1 SNHLY, CDR2 FYNNEI. The CDR3 contains 13 residues. As DNA, the CDR3 is TGTGCCAGCAGAAGGACAGGCGACTATGGCTACACCTTC. This translates into CASRRTGDYGYTF.

V and J are TRBV6-1 and TRBJ2-4, with D perhaps TRBD1 or TRBD2 (6 bases each). This CDR3 contains 20 residues. In germline, CDR1 is MNHNS, CDR2 SASEGT. V lost 6 bases, J lost 0 bases, and 27 bases lay in between. The CDR3 sequence: CASSNHPAGGRSLAKNIQYF. CDR3 DNA: TGTGCCAGCAGCAACCATCCTGCTGGGGGGCGAAGTTTAGCCAAAAACATTCAGTACTTC.

The chain recombines TRBV6-2 or TRBV6-3 with TRBJ2-2; perhaps D is TRBD1 or TRBD2 (5 bases each). From germline, CDR1 is MNHEY and CDR2 SVGEGT. With 6 bases removed from V and 1 base from J, the gap between germline ends came to 12 bases. The CDR3 is 15 residues long. CDR3 residues: CASRGVGENTGELFF. The CDR3 DNA sequence: TGTGCCAGCAGGGGGGTTGGGGAGAACACCGGGGAGCTGTTTTTT.

This clonotype was recorded a few times. V is TRBV5-1 and J is TRBJ1-2; 9 bases match TRBD1. The CDR3 sequence is 14 residues long. The germline gives CDR1 SGHRS, CDR2 YFSETQ. The V segment lost 5 bases and the J segment 6 bases; nucleotides outside the gene matches: 8. CDR3 nucleotides: TGCGCCAGCAGACAAACAGGGGGCCGGGATGGCTACACCTTC. Its protein is CASRQTGGRDGYTF.

The chain uses TRBV24-1 and TRBJ1-1; tentative D call: TRBD1 (6 bases). The germline V and J ends were trimmed by 6 bases and 1 base, with 8 bases remaining between them. The CDR3 loop spans 13 amino acids. CDR1 is KGHDR, CDR2 SFDVKD, per germline. The CDR3 is CATSTQGNTEAFF. As DNA, the CDR3 is TGTGCCACCAGTACACAGGGGAACACTGAAGCTTTCTTT.

The chain has TRBV25-1 and TRBJ2-5; 8 nucleotides agree with TRBD1. V lost 4 bases and J lost 5; bases outside the gene matches: 3. The CDR3 contains 13 residues. Germline-derived CDR1 and CDR2 are MGHDK and SYGVNS. CDR3: CASSGSGGETQYF. The CDR3 DNA follows: TGTGCCAGCAGTGGGTCAGGGGGCGAGACCCAGTACTTC.

V usage is TRBV19 and J usage is TRBJ1-4; D might be TRBD1 (6 bases). Germline V gives CDR1 LNHDA, CDR2 SQIVND (reference sequence). The germline V and J ends were trimmed by 6 bases and 0 bases, with 14 bases remaining between them. This CDR3 is built from 16 residues. As DNA, the CDR3 is TGTGCCAGTAGGACAAGTAGGGGGGCAACTAATGAAAAACTGTTTTTT. It translates to CASRTSRGATNEKLFF.

This clonotype was detected only once. V is TRBV2 and J is TRBJ2-1, with 8 nucleotides matching TRBD1. V lost 4 bases and J lost 6; bases outside the gene matches: 8. The CDR3 loop spans 15 amino acids. Germline CDR1 is SNHLY and CDR2 is FYNNEI. The CDR3 is CASSAQGAWGNEQFF. CDR3 DNA: TGTGCCAGCAGTGCCCAGGGGGCTTGGGGCAATGAGCAGTTCTTC. The full variable domain, in which reference TRBV2 and TRBJ2-1 provide the parts outside the CDR3, is EPEVTQTPSHQVTQMGQEVILRCVPISNHLYFYWYRQILGQKVEFLVSFYNNEISEKSEIFDDQFSVERPDGSNFTLKIRSTKLEDSAMYFCASSAQGAWGNEQFFGPGTRLTVL.

This clonotype was detected only a few times. This chain joins TRBV19 and TRBJ1-1; D unresolved. Germline V gene lookup returns CDR1 LNHDA and CDR2 SQIVND (reference sequence). Trimming left V 5 bases short and J 4 bases short, with 17 bases between. CDR3 length: 15 residues. The CDR3 coding sequence is TGTGCCAGTAGTCCCCGGGGTTTAACTGGCACTGAAGCTTTCTTT. It is translated as CASSPRGLTGTEAFF.

The J gene is TRBJ1-2, the V gene TRBV19; TRBD1 matches 10 bases. This CDR3 has 13 residues. V was pared by 7 bases and J by 7 bases, with 6 bases of the junction left unmatched. From germline, CDR1 is LNHDA and CDR2 SQIVND (reference sequence). The CDR3 DNA follows: TGTGCCAGTACCCCCGGGACAGGGGTTGGCTACACCTTC. It codes for CASTPGTGVGYTF.

The genes are TRBV28 and TRBJ1-1; D is ambiguous. Germline V gene sequence: CDR1 MDHEN, CDR2 SYDVKM. The CDR3 spans 17 residues. V was cut by 6 bases and J by 2 bases, with 22 bases left in between. The DNA of the CDR3 is TGTGCCAGCAGCCAAGATGGTATGACTGGCAGCAACACTGAAGCTTTCTTT. This translates into CASSQDGMTGSNTEAFF.

The rearrangement uses TRBV30 and TRBJ1-2, with 10 bases lining up with TRBD1. Germline assignment: CDR1 GTSNPN and CDR2 SVGIG (reference sequence). Germline trimming cut 3 bases from V and 4 bases from J; bases unmatched to any gene: 8. The CDR3 consists of 15 residues. CDR3 coding DNA: TGTGCCTGGAGCGGTCCGGGACAGGGGACCTATGGCTACACCTTC. This gives the protein CAWSGPGQGTYGYTF. Complete variable domain (other parts from reference TRBV30 and TRBJ1-2): SQTIHQWPATLVQPVGSPLSLECTVEGTSNPNLYWYRQAAGRGLQLLFYSVGIGQISSEVPQNLSASRPQDRQFILSSKKLLLSDSGFYLCAWSGPGQGTYGYTFGSGTRLTVV.

The V gene is TRBV6-5, the J gene TRBJ2-7; D remains unclear. The CDR3 sequence is 14 residues long. The ends were cut back, 2 bases at V and 1 base at J, with 9 bases in the middle. Germline assignment: CDR1 MNHEY and CDR2 SVGAGI. DNA for the CDR3: TGTGCCAGCAGTTACGGCGGCGTTTCCTACGAGCAGTACTTC. As protein: CASSYGGVSYEQYF.

This clonotype was seen repeatedly, ten times or more. CDR3 nucleotide sequence: TGTGCCAGCAGTCCCTCATACGAAGCTTTCTTT. This translates into CASSPSYEAFF. The chain joins TRBV28 to TRBJ1-1; D call uncertain. The V end lost 5 bases, the J end lost 8 bases, and 9 bases lay between the germline ends. Germline assignment: CDR1 MDHEN and CDR2 SYDVKM. The CDR3 runs to 11 residues.

This clonotype was detected many times. CDR3 DNA sequence: TGCAGCGTTGAGATAGGAGGGAACGGCTACACCTTC. This sequence encodes CSVEIGGNGYTF. The rearrangement joins TRBV29-1 to TRBJ1-2; no firm D call. Germline CDR1 and CDR2: SQVTM and ANQGSEA. V was clipped by 3 bases and J by 8 bases, with 13 bases between them. This CDR3 is built from 12 residues. The whole variable domain, remainder taken from reference TRBV29-1 and TRBJ1-2, is SAVISQKPSRDICQRGTSLTIQCQVDSQVTMMFWYRQQPGQSLTLIATANQGSEATYESGFVIDKFPISRPNLTFSTLTVSNMSPEDSSIYLCSVEIGGNGYTFGSGTRLTVV.

This clonotype was seen only a few times. This sequence joins TRBV6-1 and TRBJ1-2; no reliable D call. This CDR3 has 14 residues. Deletions cut 1 base from V and 8 bases from J, with 14 bases between. Germline CDR1 and CDR2: MNHNS and SASEGT. For the CDR3, the DNA is TGTGCCAGCAGTGAAGAACAACAGATTGGAGGCTACACCTTC. Its translation is CASSEEQQIGGYTF.